This T cell receptor (beta chain) derives from a study of CD8+CD57+ T cells in acquired aplastic anemia. Study-wide background: On average, sorted CD4+ and CD8+ cells gave 2.5 to 4 ug of DNA.

This CDR3 has 15 amino acids. Germline loops: CDR1 MNHEY, CDR2 SVGAGI. The germline V and J ends were trimmed by 4 bases and 2 bases, with 15 bases remaining between them. This clonotype is classed as medium-sized. Whoever was chosen for sequencing had shown CD8+CD57+ cell expansion by flow cytometry. Each patient had severe acquired aplastic anemia. Genomic DNA acted as the template from which TCR beta VDJ combination and CDR3 sequence profiling were carried out. Each CDR3 protein gets one entry after TCRdb re-called the reads with MiXCR. Altogether about 98,000 distinct CDR3 sequences are present, 55% to 75% being singletons, with the ten largest covering approximately 65%.

This chain uses TRBV6-5 with TRBJ2-7; no clear D. The source material was sorted CD4+, CD8+, or CD8+CD57+ T cells (not recorded which) from PBMCs. The origin of this receptor is a human donor with aplastic anemia. CDR3 nucleotide sequence: TGTGCCAGCAGTTTGAGGTGGAACAGCCCCTACGAGCAGTACTTC. Translated, it gives CASSLRWNSPYEQYF.